A single T cell receptor beta chain is shown here with its context. The sample holds a few counts of this clone. The target of this receptor is not known. Base quality data are lacking; no much larger clone is found one base away. The library came from the immunoSEQ multiplex PCR assay. TCRdb stores this immuneACCESS table with in-frame sequences only. Part of the clones is absent; in the studies checked, under half of the shortfall reflects unresolved V genes, and no reason is known for the rest. Across this sample there are fewer than 45,000 clones, with 55% to 75% seen only once. In total, the top ten clones hold 9.5% to 13% of the sample. Focal radiation therapy combined with CTLA-4 blockade (ipilimumab) was tested in patients with chemo-refractory metastatic non-small-cell lung cancer. Germline trimming amounts to 3 bases on V and 4 bases on J, with 2 as the count of junction bases outside the gene matches. Counted from cysteine to phenylalanine, this CDR3 has 14 amino acids. Just CDR3 DNA is preserved here, 42 bases in frame from base 1. Sequences SNHLY (CDR1) and FYNNEI (CDR2) are obtained from the germline V gene.

This record belongs to a study of radiotherapy plus CTLA-4 blockade in lung cancer (dated by TCRdb to about 2018). Background on the whole study: Among the enrolled patients, about 19% had an objective response, and about 30% reached disease control. Results the study describes overall, beyond this receptor: TCR clones derived from tumors expanded in peripheral blood after treatment with radiotherapy and ipilimumab. Early dynamic changes in blood T cell clones, together with increased serum interferon-beta after radiation, were reported as the strongest predictors of response.

The chain uses TRBV2 and TRBJ1-1, with 10 central nucleotides matching TRBD1. Sequences were derived from peripheral blood, sampled from a patient treated with radiotherapy plus ipilimumab. This clonotype was obtained from a human donor with non-small cell lung cancer who had stable disease on radiotherapy plus ipilimumab. The CDR3 reads CASSDRTGGTEAFF. The nucleotide sequence reads TGTGCCAGCAGTGATCGGACAGGGGGCACTGAAGCTTTCTTT.